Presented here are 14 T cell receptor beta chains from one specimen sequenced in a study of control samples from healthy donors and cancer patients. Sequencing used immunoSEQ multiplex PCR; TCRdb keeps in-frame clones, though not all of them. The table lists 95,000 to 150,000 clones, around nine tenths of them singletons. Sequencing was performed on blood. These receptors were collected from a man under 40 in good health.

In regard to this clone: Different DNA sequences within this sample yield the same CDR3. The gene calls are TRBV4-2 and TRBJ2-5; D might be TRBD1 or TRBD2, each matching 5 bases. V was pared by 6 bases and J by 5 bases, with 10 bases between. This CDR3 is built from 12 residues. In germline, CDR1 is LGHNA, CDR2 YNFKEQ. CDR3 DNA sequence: TGTGCCAGCAGTCAGTGGGGGGAGACCCAGTACTTC. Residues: CASSQWGETQYF.

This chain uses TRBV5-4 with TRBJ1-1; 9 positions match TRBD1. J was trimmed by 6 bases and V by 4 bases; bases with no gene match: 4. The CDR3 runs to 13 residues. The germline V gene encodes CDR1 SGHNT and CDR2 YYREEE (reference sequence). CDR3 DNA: TGTGCCAGCAGCGGGACAGGGACCCCTGAAGCTTTCTTT. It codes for CASSGTGTPEAFF.

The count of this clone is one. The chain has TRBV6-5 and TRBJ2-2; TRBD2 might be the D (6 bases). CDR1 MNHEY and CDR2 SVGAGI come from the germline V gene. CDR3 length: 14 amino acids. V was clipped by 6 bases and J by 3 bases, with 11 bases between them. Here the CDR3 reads CASSRLGDTGELFF. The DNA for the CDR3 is TGTGCCAGCAGCCGACTAGGAGACACCGGGGAGCTGTTTTTT.

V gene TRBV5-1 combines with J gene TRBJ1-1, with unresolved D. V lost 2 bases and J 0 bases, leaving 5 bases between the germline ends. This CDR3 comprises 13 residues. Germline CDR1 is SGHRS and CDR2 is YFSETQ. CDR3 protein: CASSFKLNTEAFF. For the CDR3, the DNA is TGCGCCAGCAGCTTTAAGCTGAACACTGAAGCTTTCTTT.

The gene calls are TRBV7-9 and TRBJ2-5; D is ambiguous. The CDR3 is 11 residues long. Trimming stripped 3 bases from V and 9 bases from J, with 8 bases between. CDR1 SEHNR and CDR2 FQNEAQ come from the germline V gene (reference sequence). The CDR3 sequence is CASSFGVAQYF. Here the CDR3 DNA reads TGTGCCAGCAGCTTCGGAGTGGCCCAGTACTTC.

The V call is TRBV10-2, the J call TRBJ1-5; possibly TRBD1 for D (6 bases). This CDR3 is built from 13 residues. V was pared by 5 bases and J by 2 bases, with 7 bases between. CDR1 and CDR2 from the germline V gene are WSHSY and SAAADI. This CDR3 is CASSPGGNQPQHF. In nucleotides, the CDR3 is TGCGCCAGCAGTCCAGGGGGCAATCAGCCCCAGCATTTT.

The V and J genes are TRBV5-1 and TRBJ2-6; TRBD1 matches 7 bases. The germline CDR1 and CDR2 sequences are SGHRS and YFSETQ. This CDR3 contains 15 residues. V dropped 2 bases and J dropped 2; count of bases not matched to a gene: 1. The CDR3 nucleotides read TGCGCCAGCAGCTTAACAGGGGCTGGGGCCAACGTCCTGACTTTC. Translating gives CASSLTGAGANVLTF. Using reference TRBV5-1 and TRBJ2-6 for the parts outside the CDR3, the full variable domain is KAGVTQTPRYLIKTRGQQVTLSCSPISGHRSVSWYQQTPGQGLQFLFEYFSETQRNKGNFPGRFSGRQFSNSRSEMNVSTLELGDSALYLCASSLTGAGANVLTFGAGSRLTVL.

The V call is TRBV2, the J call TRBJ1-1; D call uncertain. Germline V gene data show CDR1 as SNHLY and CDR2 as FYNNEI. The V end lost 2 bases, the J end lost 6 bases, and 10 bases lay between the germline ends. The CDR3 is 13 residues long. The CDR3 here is CASSERLGAEAFF. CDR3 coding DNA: TGTGCCAGCAGTGAACGGCTTGGCGCTGAAGCTTTCTTT.

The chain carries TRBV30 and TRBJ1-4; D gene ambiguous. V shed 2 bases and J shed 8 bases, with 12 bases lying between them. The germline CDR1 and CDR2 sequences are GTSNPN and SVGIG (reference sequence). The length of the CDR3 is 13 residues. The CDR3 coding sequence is TGTGCCTGGAGTCCTGACACCCCCGAAAAACTGTTTTTT. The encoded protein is CAWSPDTPEKLFF.

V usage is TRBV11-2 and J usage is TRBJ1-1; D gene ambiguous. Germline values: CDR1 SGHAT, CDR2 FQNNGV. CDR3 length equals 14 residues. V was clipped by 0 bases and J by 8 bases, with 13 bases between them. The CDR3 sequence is CASSLESAGTEAFF. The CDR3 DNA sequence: TGTGCCAGCAGCTTAGAATCAGCAGGAACAGAAGCTTTCTTT.

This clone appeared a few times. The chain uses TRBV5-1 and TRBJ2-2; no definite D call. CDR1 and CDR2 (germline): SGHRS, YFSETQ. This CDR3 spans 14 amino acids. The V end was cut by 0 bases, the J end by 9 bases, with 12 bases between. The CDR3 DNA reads TGCGCCAGCAGCTTGGGACTTCTACCTAGGGAGCTGTTTTTT. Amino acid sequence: CASSLGLLPRELFF.

The CDR3 DNA follows: TGTGCCAGCAGCCCCCGACAGGGTCGGAACGTCCTGACTTTC. Residues: CASSPRQGRNVLTF. This chain links TRBV7-8 with TRBJ2-6, with 7 bases fitting TRBD1. The CDR3 runs 14 residues. The J segment lost 10 bases and the V segment lost 5 bases, leaving 8 bases of the junction unmatched. From germline, CDR1 is SGHVS and CDR2 FQNEAQ. Using reference TRBV7-8 and TRBJ2-6 for the parts outside the CDR3, the full variable domain is GAGVSQSPRYKVAKRGQDVALRCDPISGHVSLFWYQQALGQGPEFLTYFQNEAQLDKSGLPSDRFFAERPEGSVSTLKIQRTQQEDSAVYLCASSPRQGRNVLTFGAGSRLTVL.

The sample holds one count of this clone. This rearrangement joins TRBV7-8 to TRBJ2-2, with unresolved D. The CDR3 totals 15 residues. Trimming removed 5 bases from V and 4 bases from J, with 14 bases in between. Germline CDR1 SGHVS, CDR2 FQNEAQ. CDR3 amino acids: CASSPRARGTGELFF. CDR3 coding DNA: TGTGCCAGCAGCCCCCGGGCCAGAGGCACCGGGGAGCTGTTTTTT.

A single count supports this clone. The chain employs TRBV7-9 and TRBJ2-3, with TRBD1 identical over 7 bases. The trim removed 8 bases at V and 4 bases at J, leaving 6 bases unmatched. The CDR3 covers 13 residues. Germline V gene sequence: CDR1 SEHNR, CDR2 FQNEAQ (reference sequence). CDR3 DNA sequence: TGTGCCAGCCGGCCAGGGGGATCAGATACGCAGTATTTT. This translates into CASRPGGSDTQYF.